A single sample gave rise to the 18 T cell receptor beta chains below, sequenced in a study of regulatory T cells in long-lasting Graves disease. TCR beta libraries were built with iRepertoire HTBI primers and Arm-PCR of CDR3 regions. TCRdb reanalysed the multiplex PCR reads using MiXCR and keeps one entry per CDR3 protein. The sample yields around 450,000 distinct CDR3 sequences, 20% to 25% seen once. Indicated time point: persistent/refractory GD, antithyroid drugs over 5 years with positive TRAb. Making the TCR library involved RNA that had been extracted from PBMCs. This material consisted of peripheral blood mononuclear cells (PBMCs), taken when the disease was refractory, from a patient treated with antithyroid drugs. These receptors all stem from a female donor with Graves disease.

This sequence joins TRBV29-1 and TRBJ1-2; tentative D call: TRBD1 (5 bases). CDR1 and CDR2 (germline): SQVTM, ANQGSEA. With 2 bases removed from V and 5 bases from J, the gap between germline ends came to 15 bases. The CDR3 is made up of 14 amino acids. Here the CDR3 reads CSVESSGALYGYTF. The CDR3 bases are TGCAGCGTTGAATCCTCCGGGGCTCTTTATGGCTACACCTTC.

The V call is TRBV27, the J call TRBJ2-7; TRBD1 agrees at 9 bases. V shed 5 bases and J 7 bases; nucleotides not matched to a gene: 9. The CDR3 contains 14 residues. In germline, CDR1 is MNHEY, CDR2 SMNVEV (reference sequence). The DNA of the CDR3 is TGTGCCAGCAGTGGATGGGACAGGGCAAATGAGCAGTACTTC. Amino acids: CASSGWDRANEQYF.

This clonotype was observed many times. Here the CDR3 reads CASTQLAETYEQYF. Here the CDR3 DNA reads TGTGCCAGCACCCAACTAGCGGAAACCTACGAGCAGTACTTC. This chain connects TRBV28 to TRBJ2-7; the match to TRBD2 covers 8 bases. The V gene end was trimmed by 7 bases and the J gene end by 2 bases; junction bases not matched to a gene: 7. CDR3 size: 14 residues. Germline lookup yields CDR1 MDHEN and CDR2 SYDVKM.

The gene calls are TRBV7-2 and TRBJ1-2; D not resolved. The CDR3 extends over 14 amino acids. Trimming took off 5 bases at V and 2 bases at J, with 12 bases between the two ends. CDR1 and CDR2 from the germline V gene are SGHTA and FQGNSA. The CDR3 reads CASSRGISNYGYTF. The CDR3 bases are TGTGCCAGCAGCCGCGGCATCTCCAACTATGGCTACACCTTC.

This clonotype was seen ten or more times. This chain joins TRBV10-3 and TRBJ1-1; D is uncertain. The CDR3 contains 14 residues. V shed 7 bases and J shed 0 bases, with 12 bases lying between them. CDR1 and CDR2 from the germline V gene are ENHRY and SYGVKD. CDR3 DNA: TGTGCCATCAAAGGTTCTATCCTGAACACTGAAGCTTTCTTT. Translation gives CAIKGSILNTEAFF.

This clonotype was counted a single time. A far bigger clonotype differs at one base, so this is likely a read error. V is TRBV28 and J is TRBJ2-5, with 7 bases lining up with TRBD1. The closer fit of TRBJ2-7 to the DNA end suggests the J call may be wrong. CDR3 length equals 13 residues. Germline loops: CDR1 MDHEN, CDR2 SYDVKM. DNA of the CDR3: TGTGCCAGCGGTCGACAGGGAACCAACGAGCAGTACTTC. Residues: CASGRQGTNEQYF.

This clonotype was picked up a small number of times. Written as DNA, the CDR3 is TGCAGTGCTAGAGATCCGGGGGGACAGGGGTTGTACTATGGCTACACCTTC. Its protein product is CSARDPGGQGLYYGYTF. The V and J genes are TRBV20-1 and TRBJ1-2; 10 bases map to TRBD1. V trimming: 0 bases; J trimming: 3 bases; junction bases outside the gene matches: 10. Germline CDR1 and CDR2: DFQATT and SNEGSKA (reference sequence). The CDR3 sequence is 17 residues long.

In this sample, this clonotype turned up a few times. The gene calls are TRBV5-1 and TRBJ1-1; possible D gene TRBD1, 5 bases. The CDR3 spans 16 residues. Trimming left V 2 bases short and J 5 bases short, with 19 bases between. Germline V gene sequence: CDR1 SGHRS, CDR2 YFSETQ. The CDR3 DNA follows: TGCGCCAGCAGCTTCAGTCAGGGTCGGGGTTGGACTGAAGCTTTCTTT. Encoded protein: CASSFSQGRGWTEAFF. Full variable domain (outside the CDR3, taken from reference TRBV5-1 and TRBJ1-1): KAGVTQTPRYLIKTRGQQVTLSCSPISGHRSVSWYQQTPGQGLQFLFEYFSETQRNKGNFPGRFSGRQFSNSRSEMNVSTLELGDSALYLCASSFSQGRGWTEAFFGQGTRLTVV.

This clonotype was counted ten times or more. The chain joins TRBV20-1 to TRBJ1-5, with D maybe TRBD1 (5 bases). The CDR3 contains 12 residues. Looked up from germline, CDR1 is DFQATT and CDR2 is SNEGSKA (reference sequence). The V end was cut by 5 bases, the J end by 6 bases, with 11 bases between. The CDR3: CSAARVGQPQHF. CDR3 sequence (DNA): TGCAGTGCTGCCAGGGTCGGTCAGCCCCAGCATTTT.

The V and J genes are TRBV5-1 and TRBJ1-1, with unresolved D. This CDR3 has 15 residues. Germline CDR1 reads SGHRS; CDR2 reads YFSETQ. V was clipped by 0 bases and J by 2 bases, with 11 bases between them. CDR3 in DNA: TGCGCCAGCAGCTTGGCCGTGACTGCCAACACTGAAGCTTTCTTT. This sequence encodes CASSLAVTANTEAFF.

This clonotype was seen repeatedly, ten times or more. J is TRBJ1-4 and V is TRBV7-8, with D perhaps TRBD1 (6 bases). The length of the CDR3 is 13 residues. Between the trimmed V and J ends, which lost 3 bases and 11 bases, there was a span of 13 bases. The germline V gene encodes CDR1 SGHVS and CDR2 FQNEAQ. CDR3 in amino acids: CASSFRGGSKLFF. CDR3 nucleotide sequence: TGTGCCAGCAGCTTCAGGGGAGGATCTAAACTGTTTTTT.

Regarding this clonotype: A read error may be the cause here, since a much bigger clone is one base away. The gene calls are TRBV12-3 or TRBV12-4 and TRBJ1-1; D unresolved. V lost 5 bases to trimming and J lost 1 base, with 11 bases between them. The CDR3 runs to 14 residues. The CDR3: CASSLFGWNTEAFF. CDR3 nucleotide sequence: TGTGCCAGCAGTCTCTTTGGCTGGAACACTGAAGCTTTCTTT.

The gene calls are TRBV29-1 and TRBJ2-7; D possibly corresponds to TRBD2 (6 bases). Trimming stripped 6 bases from V and 9 bases from J, with 18 bases between. This CDR3 spans 12 amino acids. Per germline, CDR1 SQVTM and CDR2 ANQGSEA. The CDR3 coding sequence is TGCAGCGTGGGGGGTGGCGGGGTTTGGCAGTACTTC. Residues: CSVGGGGVWQYF.

The table lists this clonotype with many counts. This sequence joins TRBV14 and TRBJ2-5, with 8 bases aligning to TRBD1. Germline V gene data show CDR1 as SGHDN and CDR2 as FVKESK. CDR3 length equals 14 residues. With 1 base clipped from V and 5 bases from J, the junction kept 3 bases outside the gene matches. CDR3 protein: CASSQAGGLETQYF. The CDR3 region has the DNA TGTGCCAGCAGCCAAGCAGGGGGCTTGGAGACCCAGTACTTC.

This clonotype was counted a few times. V gene TRBV29-1 combines with J gene TRBJ1-1; the D is unclear. The V and J ends lost 3 bases and 2 bases respectively, with 4 bases between them. Germline V gene data show CDR1 as SQVTM and CDR2 as ANQGSEA. This CDR3 spans 11 amino acids. CDR3 bases: TGCAGCGTTGACACTAACACTGAAGCTTTCTTT. Translated: CSVDTNTEAFF.

This clonotype was seen ten or more times. The chain carries TRBV3-1 and TRBJ1-2, with a tentative D call TRBD1 (5 bases). V was clipped by 1 base and J by 6 bases, with 6 bases between them. The CDR3 has 12 amino acids. The V gene's germline CDR1 is LGHDT and CDR2 YNNKEL (reference sequence). CDR3 DNA: TGTGCCAGCAGCCAAGGGGGCCATGGCTACACCTTC. Protein: CASSQGGHGYTF.

The chain is built from TRBV6-2 or TRBV6-3 and TRBJ2-6; 7 nucleotides align to TRBD1. V trimming: 4 bases; J trimming: 9 bases; junction bases outside the gene matches: 6. The CDR3 has 14 amino acids. Germline V gene sequence: CDR1 MNHEY, CDR2 SVGEGT. CDR3 DNA: TGTGCCAGCAGTTTATCAGGGGGTGGCAACGTCCTGACTTTC. It encodes CASSLSGGGNVLTF.

This clonotype was detected many times. The rearrangement uses TRBV30 and TRBJ1-4; unclear D gene. Germline lookup yields CDR1 GTSNPN and CDR2 SVGIG (reference sequence). This CDR3 has 11 amino acids. The V and J ends lost 0 bases and 8 bases respectively, with 4 bases between them. The CDR3 here is CAWSVAEKLFF. The CDR3 bases are TGTGCCTGGAGTGTTGCCGAAAAACTGTTTTTT.